These T cell receptor beta chains were read from a single sample in a study of graft-versus-host responses after intestinal transplantation. Clones were sequenced by immunoSEQ multiplex PCR, and TCRdb holds only the in-frame ones, with some missing. Here the sample spans 100,000 to 110,000 clones, about 90% being singletons. These TCRs are of unknown antigen specificity. Sequenced here: unstimulated CD4+ T cells sorted from spleen or lymph node cells, sampled before transplant. The receptor set was obtained from a human donor who was the organ donor for an intestinal transplant. Both conserved end residues are part of each CDR3. Fields, in order: D gene, V gene, clone size, J gene, CDR3 protein, CDR3 DNA. D genes are given only for firm matches. Some rows have no size entry. The others give once, few or many, or a class for an expanded clone.

TRBD2,TRBV5-6,NA,TRBJ2-2,CASSLRGGGAPGELFF,TGTGCCAGCAGCTTGCGGGGCGGGGGGGCCCCCGGGGAGCTGTTTTTT
NA,TRBV4-1,NA,TRBJ2-6,CASSQLTSGANVLTF,TGCGCCAGCAGCCAATTGACCTCTGGGGCCAACGTCCTGACTTTC
NA,TRBV5-4,NA,TRBJ2-3,CASSSFTDTQYF,TGTGCCAGCAGCTCCTTCACAGATACGCAGTATTTT
NA,TRBV5-8,NA,TRBJ1-1,CASSFLRTEAFF,TGTGCCAGCAGCTTTTTAAGAACTGAAGCTTTCTTT
TRBD1,TRBV30,NA,TRBJ1-1,CAWSGQGATEAFF,TGTGCCTGGTCTGGACAGGGGGCCACTGAAGCTTTCTTT
TRBD2,TRBV5-1,NA,TRBJ2-3,CASKLGGEGNTQYF,TGCGCCAGCAAATTGGGTGGGGAGGGGAATACGCAGTATTTT
TRBD1,TRBV5-1,NA,TRBJ1-4,CASRQATGTGEKLFF,TGCGCCAGCAGGCAGGCCACCGGGACAGGGGAAAAACTGTTTTTT
TRBD2,TRBV6-5,NA,TRBJ2-3,CASSRTSGATQYF,TGTGCCAGCAGTCGGACTAGCGGGGCAACGCAGTATTTT
NA,TRBV5-1,once,TRBJ1-2,CASSFGQTNYGYTF,TGCGCCAGCAGCTTCGGGCAAACTAACTATGGCTACACCTTC
NA,TRBV28,few,TRBJ1-2,CASSLGAGGYTF,TGTGCCAGCAGTTTGGGGGCGGGTGGCTACACCTTC
TRBD1,TRBV27,NA,TRBJ1-2,CASSSRPGQGNYGYTF,TGTGCCAGCAGTTCACGACCGGGACAGGGGAACTATGGCTACACCTTC
NA,TRBV6-5,NA,TRBJ1-6,CASSYKGSSYNSPLHF,TGTGCCAGCAGTTACAAGGGGAGCTCCTATAATTCACCCCTCCACTTT
TRBD1,TRBV5-6,NA,TRBJ1-2,CASSTQSPGQGIYGYTF,TGTGCCAGCAGCACCCAATCCCCCGGACAGGGGATTTATGGCTACACCTTC
NA,TRBV30,NA,TRBJ2-7,CAWKGLSYEQYF,TGTGCCTGGAAGGGTCTTTCCTACGAGCAGTACTTC
NA,TRBV25-1,NA,TRBJ1-5,CASSRTSNQPQHF,TGTGCCAGCAGTCGTACTAGCAATCAGCCCCAGCATTTT
TRBD1,TRBV6-6,NA,TRBJ2-7,CASSLDRGRYEQYF,TGTGCCAGCAGCCTGGACAGGGGGCGGTACGAGCAGTACTTC
NA,TRBV12-1,NA,TRBJ1-1,CASRWRNTEAFF,TGTGCCAGTCGCTGGCGGAACACTGAAGCTTTCTTT
TRBD1,TRBV7-3,NA,TRBJ2-7,CASSLGQAGPYEQYF,TGTGCCAGCAGCCTTGGACAGGCAGGACCCTACGAGCAGTACTTC
NA,TRBV19,once,TRBJ1-1,CASSLTRGNTEAFF,TGTGCCAGTAGTCTCACCAGGGGAAACACTGAAGCTTTCTTT
TRBD2,TRBV5-1,NA,TRBJ2-3,CASSSLAGSTDTQYF,TGCGCCAGCAGCTCACTAGCGGGCAGCACAGATACGCAGTATTTT
NA,TRBV28,once,TRBJ2-2,CASSSMGHPGTGELFF,TGTGCCAGCAGTTCAATGGGACACCCGGGGACCGGGGAGCTGTTTTTT
NA,TRBV30,NA,TRBJ2-5,CAWGSKRGRTKETQYF,TGTGCCTGGGGTTCAAAGAGGGGACGGACTAAGGAGACCCAGTACTTC
TRBD1,TRBV9,NA,TRBJ1-2,CASSVNVQGNYGYTF,TGTGCCAGCAGCGTAAATGTACAGGGGAACTATGGCTACACCTTC
NA,TRBV27,NA,TRBJ2-4,CASSSPRVSDKNIQYF,TGTGCCAGCAGTTCACCCCGGGTCTCCGACAAAAACATTCAGTACTTC
NA,TRBV10-3,few,TRBJ1-5,CAISAESNQPQHF,TGTGCCATCAGTGCAGAGAGCAATCAGCCCCAGCATTTT
NA,TRBV7-8,NA,TRBJ2-7,CASSLTGLSYEQYF,TGTGCCAGCAGCCTGACAGGTCTCTCCTACGAGCAGTACTTC
NA,TRBV30,NA,TRBJ1-4,CAWSVFIGGGNEKLFF,TGTGCCTGGAGTGTATTCATAGGGGGGGGAAATGAAAAACTGTTTTTT
TRBD2,TRBV18,few,TRBJ2-7,CASSPTSGGAYEQYF,TGTGCCAGCTCACCAACTAGCGGGGGTGCGTACGAGCAGTACTTC
NA,TRBV19,NA,TRBJ1-5,CASSMDGVRQPQHF,TGTGCCAGTAGTATGGACGGGGTCAGGCAGCCCCAGCATTTT
TRBD1,TRBV6-5,NA,TRBJ1-1,CASSNDRGAFF,TGTGCCAGCAGTAACGACAGGGGAGCTTTCTTT
NA,TRBV19,NA,TRBJ1-2,CASVPGPSYGYTF,TGTGCCAGTGTCCCGGGACCCTCATATGGCTACACCTTC
TRBD1,TRBV5-1,NA,TRBJ1-6,CASSQTGDNSPLHF,TGCGCCAGCAGCCAGACAGGGGACAATTCACCCCTCCACTTT
TRBD1,TRBV11-3,NA,TRBJ1-1,CASSPRGDAEAFF,TGTGCCAGCAGCCCCAGGGGGGATGCTGAAGCTTTCTTT
NA,TRBV19,NA,TRBJ2-1,CASTLRGPDYNEQFF,TGTGCCAGTACTCTACGAGGGCCTGATTACAATGAGCAGTTCTTC
TRBD1,TRBV10-3,NA,TRBJ1-2,CATDPGQAGYGYTF,TGTGCCACTGACCCGGGACAGGCGGGTTATGGCTACACCTTC
TRBD2,TRBV2,NA,TRBJ2-7,CASSEAGNAAALAGGHSSYEQYF,TGTGCCAGCAGTGAAGCCGGGAATGCCGCGGCGCTAGCGGGGGGGCATAGCTCCTACGAGCAGTACTTC
TRBD1,TRBV28,NA,TRBJ1-6,CASLQGAGNNSPLHF,TGTGCCAGCCTTCAGGGGGCGGGGAATAATTCACCCCTCCACTTT
NA,TRBV28,NA,TRBJ2-2,CASSSGGYTGELFF,TGTGCCAGCAGTTCGGGGGGCTACACCGGGGAGCTGTTTTTT
NA,TRBV18,NA,TRBJ1-1,CASSPVGDVFGEAFF,TGTGCCAGCTCACCCGTAGGGGATGTATTCGGGGAAGCTTTCTTT
NA,TRBV29-1,NA,TRBJ1-1,CSVQGRMNTEAFF,TGCAGCGTTCAGGGCAGGATGAACACTGAAGCTTTCTTT
TRBD1,TRBV28,NA,TRBJ2-7,CASSTAGGISGEQYF,TGTGCCAGCAGCACCGCAGGGGGAATTTCCGGCGAGCAGTACTTC
NA,TRBV2,NA,TRBJ1-4,CASIKTALATNEKLFF,TGTGCCAGCATTAAGACAGCGCTTGCAACTAATGAAAAACTGTTTTTT
NA,TRBV29-1,NA,TRBJ2-5,CSVDSGETQYF,TGCAGCGTAGACAGTGGAGAGACCCAGTACTTC
NA,TRBV9,NA,TRBJ2-7,CASSPDLLEQYF,TGTGCCAGCAGCCCGGACCTTCTCGAGCAGTACTTC
NA,TRBV10-3,NA,TRBJ2-2,CAISEGAGELFF,TGTGCCATCAGTGAGGGCGCCGGGGAGCTGTTTTTT
NA,TRBV5-6,once,TRBJ2-7,CASSLYPTRWYEQYF,TGTGCCAGCAGCTTGTACCCCACCCGTTGGTACGAGCAGTACTTC
TRBD1,TRBV13,NA,TRBJ1-2,CASSLPQGPQDYGYTF,TGTGCCAGCAGCTTACCACAGGGGCCTCAGGACTATGGCTACACCTTC
TRBD1,TRBV5-6,NA,TRBJ2-3,CASSLTGTGQDTQYF,TGTGCCAGCAGCTTGACCGGGACAGGGCAAGATACGCAGTATTTT
NA,TRBV29-1,once,TRBJ1-4,CSVETGNEKLFF,TGCAGCGTTGAAACGGGTAATGAAAAACTGTTTTTT
NA,TRBV5-4,NA,TRBJ1-4,CASSLAGGHGNEKLFF,TGTGCCAGCAGCCTCGCCGGGGGGCACGGTAATGAAAAACTGTTTTTT
NA,TRBV19,NA,TRBJ1-5,CASKGVINQPQHF,TGTGCCAGTAAGGGGGTGATCAATCAGCCCCAGCATTTT
NA,TRBV9,NA,TRBJ1-1,CASSPPNKGPEAFF,TGTGCCAGCAGCCCCCCCAATAAAGGGCCTGAAGCTTTCTTT
NA,TRBV30,NA,TRBJ1-1,CAWSAPTGWRAEAFF,TGTGCCTGGAGTGCACCAACAGGGTGGAGGGCTGAAGCTTTCTTT